Shown below are 32 T cell receptor beta chains from a single sample sequenced in a study of T cells in narcolepsy. TCRdb keeps only in-frame clones here, not all; method: immunoSEQ multiplex PCR. Of nearly 35,000 clones in the sample, 80% were seen once. The sequenced sample was memory (CD45RA-) CD4+ T cells from blood. The receptor source for this set is a human donor in good health.

The genes are TRBV10-2 and TRBJ1-5, with a tentative D call TRBD1 (5 bases). Trimming shortened V by 3 bases and J by 10 bases, and 16 bases separated the two germline ends. Per the germline V gene, CDR1 is WSHSY and CDR2 is SAAADI. CDR3 size: 14 residues. CDR3 residues: CASSDDSTFNPQHF. The CDR3 DNA is TGCGCCAGCAGTGACGACAGTACCTTCAATCCCCAGCATTTT.

This clone was seen only once. The chain links TRBV12-5 to TRBJ1-2; a possible D gene is TRBD1 (5 bases). In germline, CDR1 is LGHNT, CDR2 FRNRAP. CDR3 size: 14 residues. V lost 6 bases and J 4 bases, leaving 15 bases between the germline ends. Written as DNA, the CDR3 is TGTGCTAGTGGACGTATTCAGGGAATCTATGGCTACACCTTC. This encodes CASGRIQGIYGYTF.

V usage is TRBV28 and J usage is TRBJ2-5; TRBD2 agrees at 14 bases. The germline gives CDR1 MDHEN, CDR2 SYDVKM. CDR3 length: 15 amino acids. The V and J ends lost 5 bases and 5 bases, in that order; junction bases with no gene match: 4. This CDR3 is CASSLGLAGVETQYF. The CDR3 DNA follows: TGTGCCAGCAGTCTGGGACTAGCGGGAGTTGAGACCCAGTACTTC.

V and J are TRBV9 and TRBJ1-1, with 9 bases aligning to TRBD1. CDR1 and CDR2 from the germline V gene are SGDLS and YYNGEE. After removal of 0 bases from V and 4 bases from J, the junction contained 13 bases not matched to a gene. The CDR3 runs to 18 residues. CDR3 DNA: TGTGCCAGCAGCGTAGCCGCTTTCCCCCGGGACAGGGCCACTGAAGCTTTCTTT. Translating it yields CASSVAAFPRDRATEAFF. Based on the CDR3 plus reference TRBV9 and TRBJ1-1, the full variable domain is DSGVTQTPKHLITATGQRVTLRCSPRSGDLSVYWYQQSLDQGLQFLIQYYNGEERAKGNILERFSAQQFPDLHSELNLSSLELGDSALYFCASSVAAFPRDRATEAFFGQGTRLTVV.

The J gene is TRBJ1-2, the V gene TRBV11-2; 9 nucleotides match TRBD1. With 1 base clipped from V and 8 bases from J, the junction kept 2 bases outside the gene matches. CDR1 is SGHAT and CDR2 is FQNNGV in the germline V gene. This CDR3 is built from 13 residues. For the CDR3, the DNA is TGTGCCAGCAGCTTAGGGACAGGGGAGGGCTACACCTTC. It encodes CASSLGTGEGYTF.

This rearrangement joins TRBV5-1 to TRBJ1-3; D possibly corresponds to TRBD1 (6 bases). CDR3 length equals 17 residues. Germline V gene sequence: CDR1 SGHRS, CDR2 YFSETQ. The ends were cut back, 4 bases at V and 4 bases at J, with 21 bases in the middle. Here the CDR3 reads CASSPGPSGVPGNTIYF. For the CDR3, the DNA is TGCGCCAGCAGCCCGGGGCCCTCAGGGGTGCCCGGAAACACCATATATTTT.

The count of this clone is one. V is TRBV19 and J is TRBJ2-3, with D possibly matching TRBD2 (6 bases). CDR1 LNHDA and CDR2 SQIVND come from the germline V gene (reference sequence). V was shortened by 5 bases and J by 0 bases, with 15 bases between the two germline ends. This CDR3 spans 16 amino acids. CDR3 protein: CASSGGQSSSTDTQYF. The DNA for the CDR3 is TGTGCCAGTAGTGGAGGGCAGTCGAGTAGCACAGATACGCAGTATTTT.

This sequence joins TRBV18 and TRBJ1-1, with D tentatively TRBD1 (6 bases). V lost 3 bases to trimming and J lost 1 base, with 15 bases between them. Germline lookup yields CDR1 KGHSH and CDR2 LQKENI. The CDR3 extends over 16 amino acids. The CDR3 nucleotides are TGTGCCAGCTCACCTCAGGGGTGGACCACGAACACTGAAGCTTTCTTT. Encoded protein: CASSPQGWTTNTEAFF.

The V gene is TRBV15, the J gene TRBJ2-1; D remains unclear. Germline CDR1 LNHNV, CDR2 YYDKDF (reference sequence). The CDR3 covers 13 residues. Trimming removed 0 bases at V and 10 bases at J, with 10 bases between. CDR3 in DNA: TGTGCCACCAGCAGAGATCGGACCGGGGAGCAGTTCTTC. Protein product: CATSRDRTGEQFF.

The chain combines TRBV25-1 with TRBJ1-3, with D perhaps matching TRBD1 (6 bases). CDR3 size: 13 residues. The V end lost 8 bases, the J end lost 0 bases, and 8 bases lay between the germline ends. Germline CDR1 MGHDK, CDR2 SYGVNS. Here the CDR3 DNA reads TGTGCCAGCGAGGGGGGCTCTGGAAACACCATATATTTT. The encoded protein is CASEGGSGNTIYF.

This clone was picked up a small number of times. V is TRBV10-3 and J is TRBJ1-2, with D maybe TRBD1 (5 bases). This CDR3 has 15 residues. CDR1 ENHRY and CDR2 SYGVKD come from the germline V gene. Trimming cost V 1 base and J 1 base, with 10 bases left between them. The CDR3 spells CAISELRQFNYGYTF. CDR3 sequence (DNA): TGTGCCATCAGTGAGTTGAGACAGTTTAACTATGGCTACACCTTC.

This rearrangement joins TRBV6-1 to TRBJ2-5, with 7 bases matching TRBD1. CDR1 is MNHNS and CDR2 is SASEGT in the germline V gene. The length of the CDR3 is 13 residues. J gave up 2 bases and V 8 bases, and 5 bases lay outside the gene matches. The CDR3 sequence is CASRTGQQETQYF. CDR3 nucleotides: TGTGCCAGCCGTACGGGACAGCAAGAGACCCAGTACTTC.

This clone occurred once. The chain recombines TRBV7-8 with TRBJ2-3; no clear D gene. Trimming stripped 2 bases from V and 4 bases from J, with 7 bases between. The CDR3 is 13 residues long. Looked up from germline, CDR1 is SGHVS and CDR2 is FQNEAQ. The chain's CDR3 is CASSLPAADTQYF. The CDR3 coding sequence is TGTGCCAGCAGCTTACCGGCGGCAGATACGCAGTATTTT. The full variable domain, its missing parts supplied by reference TRBV7-8 and TRBJ2-3, is GAGVSQSPRYKVAKRGQDVALRCDPISGHVSLFWYQQALGQGPEFLTYFQNEAQLDKSGLPSDRFFAERPEGSVSTLKIQRTQQEDSAVYLCASSLPAADTQYFGPGTRLTVL.

CDR3 loop: CASSISGGHSYEQYF. The CDR3 DNA reads as TGTGCCAGCAGCATTAGCGGGGGCCATTCCTACGAGCAGTACTTC. The gene calls are TRBV13 and TRBJ2-7, with 9 bases fitting TRBD2. Germline CDR1 and CDR2: PRHDT and FYEKMQ (reference sequence). The CDR3 contains 15 residues. Trimming took 5 bases from V and 1 from J; bases not matched to a gene: 6.

The chain joins TRBV2 to TRBJ2-4, with D perhaps matching TRBD2 (7 bases). Trimming stripped 8 bases from V and 5 bases from J, with 10 bases between. Germline V gene lookup returns CDR1 SNHLY and CDR2 FYNNEI. The length of the CDR3 is 12 residues. CDR3 sequence reads: CASRGAENIQYF. Written as DNA, the CDR3 is TGTGCCAGCCGGGGGGCCGAAAACATTCAGTACTTC.

The rearrangement joins TRBV2 to TRBJ1-5; D ambiguous. V was cut by 2 bases and J by 4 bases, with 6 bases left in between. The germline CDR1 and CDR2 sequences are SNHLY and FYNNEI. The CDR3 sequence is 13 residues long. The CDR3 reads CASSELRNQPQHF. DNA for the CDR3: TGTGCCAGCAGTGAATTGAGGAATCAGCCCCAGCATTTT.

V and J are TRBV4-2 and TRBJ1-2; 10 bases agree with TRBD1. The CDR3 has 16 amino acids. CDR1 and CDR2 (germline): LGHNA, YNFKEQ. V dropped 3 bases and J dropped 4; count of bases not matched to a gene: 8. For the CDR3, the DNA is TGTGCCAGCAGCCACTCGACAGGGGGCGGGAGCTATGGCTACACCTTC. It translates to CASSHSTGGGSYGYTF.

The V call is TRBV4-2, the J call TRBJ2-7; D is undetermined. Germline lookup yields CDR1 LGHNA and CDR2 YNFKEQ. Trimming shortened V by 0 bases and J by 0 bases, and 15 bases separated the two germline ends. This CDR3 region has 17 residues. CDR3 sequence reads: CASSQDPQGLSSYEQYF. The CDR3 DNA is TGTGCCAGCAGCCAAGATCCCCAAGGCCTCAGCTCCTACGAGCAGTACTTC.

V usage is TRBV4-3 and J usage is TRBJ1-5; D possibly corresponds to TRBD1 (5 bases). This CDR3 has 16 amino acids. Looked up from germline, CDR1 is LGHNA and CDR2 is YSLEER. The ends were cut back, 0 bases at V and 1 base at J, with 10 bases in the middle. The CDR3 spells CASSQEAGASNQPQHF. CDR3 in DNA: TGCGCCAGCAGCCAAGAAGCCGGGGCGAGCAATCAGCCCCAGCATTTT.

The CDR3 DNA is TGTGCCAGCAGTTTAGCGGGAGGTGAGCAGTACTTC. It codes for CASSLAGGEQYF. This chain uses TRBV28 with TRBJ2-7; TRBD2 agrees at 8 bases. The J segment lost 7 bases and the V segment lost 2 bases, leaving 1 base of the junction unmatched. The germline gives CDR1 MDHEN, CDR2 SYDVKM. This CDR3 spans 12 amino acids.

This rearrangement joins TRBV4-1 to TRBJ2-6; 10 bases map to TRBD1. The V segment lost 4 bases and the J segment 4 bases; nucleotides outside the gene matches: 10. In germline, CDR1 is MGHRA, CDR2 YSYEKL. This CDR3 comprises 18 residues. Here the CDR3 reads CASSRVGTGVTGANVLTF. As DNA, the CDR3 is TGCGCCAGCAGCCGCGTGGGGACAGGGGTAACAGGGGCCAACGTCCTGACTTTC.

This sequence joins TRBV5-6 and TRBJ2-3; 11 nucleotides align to TRBD2. The CDR3 runs to 18 residues. Germline V gene sequence: CDR1 SGHDT, CDR2 YYEEEE. V lost 4 bases and J lost 1; bases outside the gene matches: 11. DNA of the CDR3: TGTGCCAGCAGCGGCACTAGCGGGGGTCCGTGGGGCACAGATACGCAGTATTTT. As protein: CASSGTSGGPWGTDTQYF.

The gene calls are TRBV6-5 and TRBJ1-5; 7 bases match TRBD1. Germline V gene data show CDR1 as MNHEY and CDR2 as SVGAGI. The CDR3 spans 16 residues. The ends lost 4 bases at V and 0 bases at J; junction bases unmatched: 6. CDR3 in DNA: TGTGCCAGCAGTTTGACAGGGACTTATAGCAATCAGCCCCAGCATTTT. Amino acid sequence: CASSLTGTYSNQPQHF.

This clone was recorded once. The V gene is TRBV30, the J gene TRBJ2-3, with D perhaps TRBD2 (6 bases). The CDR3 loop spans 16 amino acids. The germline gives CDR1 GTSNPN, CDR2 SVGIG (reference sequence). Trimming shortened V by 3 bases and J by 1 base, and 17 bases separated the two germline ends. In nucleotides, the CDR3 is TGTGCCTGGAGCGGGCCTCGGGCGGGGCGCACAGATACGCAGTATTTT. It codes for CAWSGPRAGRTDTQYF.

A single count supports this clone. One end of the junction fails to match germline, which may point to a read error. The V call is TRBV4-1, the J call TRBJ2-1; perhaps D is TRBD1 or TRBD2 (5 bases each). The germline V gene has CDR1 MGHRA and CDR2 YSYEKL. The CDR3 has 18 amino acids. The CDR3, as DNA: TGCGCCAGCAGCGAAGAACCTCCCGGGACCGTATCTTTCAATGAGCAGTTCTTC. Its protein product is CASSEEPPGTVSFNEQFF.

This clone has only one observation. CDR3 loop: CASSLAGTGSEKLFF. As DNA, the CDR3 is TGCGCCAGCAGCTTGGCCGGGACAGGGAGTGAAAAACTGTTTTTT. V usage is TRBV5-1 and J usage is TRBJ1-4; 9 bases agree with TRBD1. CDR3 length: 15 amino acids. J was trimmed by 7 bases and V by 0 bases; bases with no gene match: 4. The V gene's germline CDR1 is SGHRS and CDR2 YFSETQ.

The chain carries TRBV5-1 and TRBJ2-3; 9 bases are a match to TRBD1. The CDR3 spans 16 residues. Germline lookup yields CDR1 SGHRS and CDR2 YFSETQ. After removal of 2 bases from V and 0 bases from J, the junction contained 4 bases not matched to a gene. CDR3 coding DNA: TGCGCCAGCAGCTTTTTCGGGACAGGGAGCACAGATACGCAGTATTTT. It specifies CASSFFGTGSTDTQYF.

This chain uses TRBV11-2 with TRBJ2-2, with D unclear. The CDR3 is 13 amino acids. Germline loops: CDR1 SGHAT, CDR2 FQNNGV. V dropped 5 bases and J dropped 2 bases, with 6 bases sitting between them. DNA for the CDR3: TGTGCCAGCAGCCCTACCAACACCGGGGAGCTGTTTTTT. Its translation is CASSPTNTGELFF.

A note on this clone: Within the sample, other DNA sequences also encode this same CDR3. J is TRBJ2-3 and V is TRBV2; no firm D call. Germline V gene lookup returns CDR1 SNHLY and CDR2 FYNNEI. The V gene lost 6 bases and the J gene lost 4 bases, with 8 bases spanning the gap. This CDR3 comprises 12 residues. The CDR3 nucleotides read TGTGCCAGCAGGATCTTAGCAGATACGCAGTATTTT. It translates to CASRILADTQYF.

This chain connects TRBV14 to TRBJ1-6, with D unclear. V was shortened by 7 bases and J by 6 bases, with 19 bases between the two germline ends. The CDR3 has 16 residues. Germline lookup yields CDR1 SGHDN and CDR2 FVKESK. In nucleotides, the CDR3 is TGTGCCAGCACGCAGGTGCCTATAAACCCTAATTCACCCCTCCACTTT. Its translation: CASTQVPINPNSPLHF.

This clone occurred a few times. This rearrangement joins TRBV5-4 to TRBJ2-7, with D unclear. V was pared by 4 bases and J by 2 bases, with 13 bases between. Germline assignment: CDR1 SGHNT and CDR2 YYREEE (reference sequence). This CDR3 contains 14 residues. Here the CDR3 DNA reads TGTGCCAGCAGCCGAAGACACGATACCTACGAGCAGTACTTC. Protein: CASSRRHDTYEQYF. The full variable domain, with the rest looked up from reference TRBV5-4 and TRBJ2-7, is ETGVTQSPTHLIKTRGQQVTLRCSSQSGHNTVSWYQQALGQGPQFIFQYYREEENGRGNFPPRFSGLQFPNYSSELNVNALELDDSALYLCASSRRHDTYEQYFGPGTRLTVT.

V and J are TRBV11-2 and TRBJ2-1; D is unresolved. The CDR3 is 16 residues long. Germline assignment: CDR1 SGHAT and CDR2 FQNNGV. The V end was cut by 1 base, the J end by 1 base, with 11 bases between. CDR3 sequence (DNA): TGTGCCAGCAGCTTAGGGCCAGCGACGTCCTACAATGAGCAGTTCTTC. Encoded protein: CASSLGPATSYNEQFF.